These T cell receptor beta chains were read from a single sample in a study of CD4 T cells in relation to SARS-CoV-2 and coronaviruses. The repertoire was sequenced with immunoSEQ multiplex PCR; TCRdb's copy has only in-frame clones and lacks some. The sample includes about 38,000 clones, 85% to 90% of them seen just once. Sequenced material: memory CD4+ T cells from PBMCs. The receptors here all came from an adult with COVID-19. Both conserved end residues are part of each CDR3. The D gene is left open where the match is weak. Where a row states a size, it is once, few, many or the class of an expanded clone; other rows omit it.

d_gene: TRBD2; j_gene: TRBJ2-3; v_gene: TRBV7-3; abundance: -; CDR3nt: TGTGCCAGCAGCTCCAGCGGGGGACGCACAGATACGCAGTATTTT; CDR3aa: CASSSSGGRTDTQYF
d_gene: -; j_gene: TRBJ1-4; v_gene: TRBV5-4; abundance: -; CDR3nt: TGTGCCAGCAGCCCCCGAGGGGGGTCGGGGGAAAAACTGTTTTTT; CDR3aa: CASSPRGGSGEKLFF
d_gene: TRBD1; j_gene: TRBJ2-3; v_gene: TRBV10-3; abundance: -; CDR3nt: TGTGCCATCAGCAAGGACAGGGTGGGGGATACGCAGTATTTT; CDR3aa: CAISKDRVGDTQYF
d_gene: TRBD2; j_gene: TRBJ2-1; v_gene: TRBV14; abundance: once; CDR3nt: TGTGCCAGCAGCCGTGGGACTAGTTCGTACAATGAGCAGTTCTTC; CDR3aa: CASSRGTSSYNEQFF
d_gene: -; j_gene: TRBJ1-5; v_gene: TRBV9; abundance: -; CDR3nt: TGTGCCAGCAGCGTAGGGGGGGGAGGGATACAGCCCCAGCATTTT; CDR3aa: CASSVGGGGIQPQHF
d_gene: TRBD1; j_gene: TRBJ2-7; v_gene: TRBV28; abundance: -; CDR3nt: TGTGCCAGCAGTCAACCGGGACAGACTTTTCCCTACGAGCAGTACTTC; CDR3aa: CASSQPGQTFPYEQYF
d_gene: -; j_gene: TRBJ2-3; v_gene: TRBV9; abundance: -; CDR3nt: TGTGCCAGCAGCCCGGAGGGGGCTAGATTCCCAGATACGCAGTATTTT; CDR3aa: CASSPEGARFPDTQYF
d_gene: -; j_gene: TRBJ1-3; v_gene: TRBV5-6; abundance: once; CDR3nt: TGTGCCAGCAGCTGGACCTTTTCCTCTGGAAACACCATATATTTT; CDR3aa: CASSWTFSSGNTIYF
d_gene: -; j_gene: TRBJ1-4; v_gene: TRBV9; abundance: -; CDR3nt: TGTGCCAGCAGCGTAGGGGTGGGTAATGAAAAACTGTTTTTT; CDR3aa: CASSVGVGNEKLFF
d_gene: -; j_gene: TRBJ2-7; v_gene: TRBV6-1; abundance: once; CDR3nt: TGTGCCAGCAGTGAATATGATTCAGACTACGAGCAGTACTTC; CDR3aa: CASSEYDSDYEQYF
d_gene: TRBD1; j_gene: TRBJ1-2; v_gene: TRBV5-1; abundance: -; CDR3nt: TGCGCCAGCACCCCCGGCAGGGGGGGCGCAGATGGCTACACCTTC; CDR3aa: CASTPGRGGADGYTF
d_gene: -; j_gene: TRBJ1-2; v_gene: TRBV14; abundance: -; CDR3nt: TGTGCCAGCAGCCAAGACACCAGCTACTATGGCTACACCTTC; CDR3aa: CASSQDTSYYGYTF
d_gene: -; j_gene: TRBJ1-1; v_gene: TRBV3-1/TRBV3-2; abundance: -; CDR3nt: TGTGCCAGCAGCCCAGGTAGGGGGACCTTGGGGGGGAACACTGAAGCTTTCTTT; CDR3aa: CASSPGRGTLGGNTEAFF
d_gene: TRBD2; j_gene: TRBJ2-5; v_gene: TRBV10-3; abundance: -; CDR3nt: TGTGCCATCAGTCAGCGGGGTCAAGAGACCCAGTACTTC; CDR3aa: CAISQRGQETQYF
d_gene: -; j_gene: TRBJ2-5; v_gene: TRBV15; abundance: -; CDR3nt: TGTGCCACCAGCAGCTCGCCCCGAGGGACCCAGTACTTC; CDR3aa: CATSSSPRGTQYF
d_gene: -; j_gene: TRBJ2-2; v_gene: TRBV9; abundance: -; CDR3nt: TGTGCCAGCAGCGTAGCTTCGGGCGGGGAGCTGTTTTTT; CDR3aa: CASSVASGGELFF
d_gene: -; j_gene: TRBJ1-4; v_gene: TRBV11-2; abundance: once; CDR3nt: TGTGCCAGCAGCCGTCGCGGGGGGCAACAGGGAGGGAGCGAAAAACTGTTTTTT; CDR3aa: CASSRRGGQQGGSEKLFF
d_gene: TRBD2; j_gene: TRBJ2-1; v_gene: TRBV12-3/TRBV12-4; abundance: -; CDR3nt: TGTGCCAGCAGTTTAGGGGCGGGGGATGAGCAGTTCTTC; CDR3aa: CASSLGAGDEQFF
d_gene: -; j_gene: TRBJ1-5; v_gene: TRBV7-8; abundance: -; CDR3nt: TGTGCCAGCAGCTTAGTCTCGTATAGCAATCAGCCCCAGCATTTT; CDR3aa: CASSLVSYSNQPQHF
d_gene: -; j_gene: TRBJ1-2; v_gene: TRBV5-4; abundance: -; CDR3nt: TGTGCCAGCAGCTTCGGAAGCAGAAGTAATGGCTACACCTTC; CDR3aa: CASSFGSRSNGYTF
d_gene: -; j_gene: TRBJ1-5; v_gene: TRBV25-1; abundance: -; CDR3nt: TGTGCCAGCAGTGATCTCGTAGGGGATAGCAATCAGCCCCAGCATTTT; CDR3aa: CASSDLVGDSNQPQHF
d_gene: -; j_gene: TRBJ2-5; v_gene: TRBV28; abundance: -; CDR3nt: TGTGCCAGCAGTTCGGCGACCCAGTACTTC; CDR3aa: CASSSATQYF
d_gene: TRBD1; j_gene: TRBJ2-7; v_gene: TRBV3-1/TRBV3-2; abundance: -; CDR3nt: TGTGCCAGCAGCCAAAAGGAACGAGACAGGGGGGACGAGCAGTACTTC; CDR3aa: CASSQKERDRGDEQYF
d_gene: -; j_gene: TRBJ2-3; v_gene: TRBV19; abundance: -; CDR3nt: TGTGCCAGTAGGCGGCGCGGTGACCCAGATACGCAGTATTTT; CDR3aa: CASRRRGDPDTQYF
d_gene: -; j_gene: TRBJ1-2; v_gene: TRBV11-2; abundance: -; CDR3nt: TGTGCCAGCAGCCCCACGCGGGGGAACAACAATTATGGCTACACCTTC; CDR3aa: CASSPTRGNNNYGYTF
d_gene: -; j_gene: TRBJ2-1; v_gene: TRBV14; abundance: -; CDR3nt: TGTGCCAGCAGCCGAGTGACTTTTTTAGCGCATGCGGGTGAGCAGTTCTTC; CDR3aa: CASSRVTFLAHAGEQFF
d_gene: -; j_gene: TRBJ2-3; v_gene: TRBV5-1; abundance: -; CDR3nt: TGCGCCAGCAGCTCCCTTCGAGTCGGGGGTTCAGATACGCAGTATTTT; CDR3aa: CASSSLRVGGSDTQYF
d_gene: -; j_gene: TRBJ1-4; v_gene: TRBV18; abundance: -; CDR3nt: TGTGCCAGCTCATTAGCTCGGCAAAATAATGAAAAACTGTTTTTT; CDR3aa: CASSLARQNNEKLFF
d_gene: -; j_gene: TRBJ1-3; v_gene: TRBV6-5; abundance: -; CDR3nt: TGTGCCAGCAGGCAAGGACAGTGGGGAAACACCATATATTTT; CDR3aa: CASRQGQWGNTIYF
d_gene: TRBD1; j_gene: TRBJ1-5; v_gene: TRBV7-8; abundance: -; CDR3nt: TGTGCCAGCAGCTTCAGACAGGGAGGGAGCAATCAGCCCCAGCATTTT; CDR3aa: CASSFRQGGSNQPQHF
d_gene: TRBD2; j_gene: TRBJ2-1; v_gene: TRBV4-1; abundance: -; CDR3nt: TGCGCCAGCAGCCTCGGACTAGCAGCCAGGGAGCAGTTCTTC; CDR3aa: CASSLGLAAREQFF
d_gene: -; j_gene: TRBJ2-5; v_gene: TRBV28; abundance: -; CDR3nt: TGTGCCAGCAGCCCTCTCGGGTCAGTTGATGAGACCCAGTACTTC; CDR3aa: CASSPLGSVDETQYF
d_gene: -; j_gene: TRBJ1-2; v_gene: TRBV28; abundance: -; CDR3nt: TGTGCCAGCAGTTTGGCGGCTAACTATGGCTACACCTTC; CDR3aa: CASSLAANYGYTF
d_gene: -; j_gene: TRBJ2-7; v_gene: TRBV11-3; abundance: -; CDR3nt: TGTGCCAGCAGCTTAGAACAGGGTGGATACTACGAGCAGTACTTC; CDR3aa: CASSLEQGGYYEQYF
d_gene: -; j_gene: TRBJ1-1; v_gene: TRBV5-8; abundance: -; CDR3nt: TGTGCCAGCAGCCAACAAAGGCGGGGGAACACTGAAGCTTTCTTT; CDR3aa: CASSQQRRGNTEAFF
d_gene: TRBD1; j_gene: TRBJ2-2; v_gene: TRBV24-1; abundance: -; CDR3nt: TGTGCCACCAGTGATCCGAGGGGGCTGACCGGGGAGCTGTTTTTT; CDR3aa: CATSDPRGLTGELFF
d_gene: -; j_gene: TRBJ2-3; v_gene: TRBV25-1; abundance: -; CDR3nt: TGTGCCAGCAGTGAATGGGGTGCCCTCTCAGATACGCAGTATTTT; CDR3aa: CASSEWGALSDTQYF
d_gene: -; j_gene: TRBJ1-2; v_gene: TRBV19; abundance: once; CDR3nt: TGTGCCAGTGGTTCCGGCACAGCGCCTTCGGTTGGCTACACCTTC; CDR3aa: CASGSGTAPSVGYTF
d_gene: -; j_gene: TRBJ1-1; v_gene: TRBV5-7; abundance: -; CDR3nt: TGTGCCAGCAGCTTGGTCGGTAGCAGGGGAAATATGAACACTGAAGCTTTCTTT; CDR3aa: CASSLVGSRGNMNTEAFF
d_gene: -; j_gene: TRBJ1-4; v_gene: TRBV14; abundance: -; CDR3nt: TGTGCCAGCAGCCAAGATATGGGACCGGCGGAAAAACTGTTTTTT; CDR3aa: CASSQDMGPAEKLFF
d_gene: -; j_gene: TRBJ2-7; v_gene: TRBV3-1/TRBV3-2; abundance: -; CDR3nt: TGTGCCAGCAGCCAAGTTGGCCTCGAGCAGTACTTC; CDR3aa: CASSQVGLEQYF
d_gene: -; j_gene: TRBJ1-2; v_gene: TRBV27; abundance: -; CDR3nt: TGTGCCAGCAGACTTCTGACCCCCGGGACACGGGGAGAGCGGTATGGCTACACCTTC; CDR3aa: CASRLLTPGTRGERYGYTF
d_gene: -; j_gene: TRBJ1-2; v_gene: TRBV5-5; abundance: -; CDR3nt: TGTGCCAGCAGCGGAGGGGGGGGCTATGGCTACACCTTC; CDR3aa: CASSGGGGYGYTF
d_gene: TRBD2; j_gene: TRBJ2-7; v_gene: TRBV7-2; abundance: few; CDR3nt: TGTGCCAGCAGCTTAGAATGGTCGGCTAGCGGAAGCTCCTACGAGCAGTACTTC; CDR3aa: CASSLEWSASGSSYEQYF
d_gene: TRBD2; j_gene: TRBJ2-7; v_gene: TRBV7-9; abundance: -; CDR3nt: TGTGCCAGCAGCACTAGCGGGGGGGCATCCCACGAGCAGTACTTC; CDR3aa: CASSTSGGASHEQYF
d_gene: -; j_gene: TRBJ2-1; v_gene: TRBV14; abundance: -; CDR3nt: TGTGCCAGCAGCCAAGTCCTAGCGAGGCAGGGGGATGAGCAGTTCTTC; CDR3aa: CASSQVLARQGDEQFF
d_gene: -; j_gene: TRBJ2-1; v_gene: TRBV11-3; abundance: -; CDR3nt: TGTGCCAGCAGCTTGGACCCCGGGACGGATAGTTACAATGAGCAGTTCTTC; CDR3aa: CASSLDPGTDSYNEQFF
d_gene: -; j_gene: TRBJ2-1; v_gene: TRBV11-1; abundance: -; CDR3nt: TGTGCCAGCAGCTTAGCGAACGGGGGCCACAATGAGCAGTTCTTC; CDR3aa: CASSLANGGHNEQFF
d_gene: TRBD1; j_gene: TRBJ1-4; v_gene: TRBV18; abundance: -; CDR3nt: TGTGCCAGCTCACCACAGGGGGCTAACGAAAAACTGTTTTTT; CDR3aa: CASSPQGANEKLFF
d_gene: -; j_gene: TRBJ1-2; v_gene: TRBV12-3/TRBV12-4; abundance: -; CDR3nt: TGTGCCAGCAGCCCCCTCGCCGGGTTTGGCTACACCTTC; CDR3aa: CASSPLAGFGYTF
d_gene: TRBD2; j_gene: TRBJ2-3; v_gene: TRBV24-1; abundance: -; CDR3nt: TGTGCCACCAGAAGCGGGGGGGCCGCAGATACGCAGTATTTT; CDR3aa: CATRSGGAADTQYF
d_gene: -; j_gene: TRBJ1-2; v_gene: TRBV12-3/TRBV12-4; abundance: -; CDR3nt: TGTGCCAGCAGCCCCACAGGGTTTTATGGCTACACCTTC; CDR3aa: CASSPTGFYGYTF
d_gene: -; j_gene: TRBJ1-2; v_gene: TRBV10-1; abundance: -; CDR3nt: TGCGCCAGCAGTGACAAGGGTACAAACTATGGCTACACCTTC; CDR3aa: CASSDKGTNYGYTF
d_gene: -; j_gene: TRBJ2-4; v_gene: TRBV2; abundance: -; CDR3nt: TGTGCCAGCAGTTTACTAGATGGCAACATTCAGTACTTC; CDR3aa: CASSLLDGNIQYF
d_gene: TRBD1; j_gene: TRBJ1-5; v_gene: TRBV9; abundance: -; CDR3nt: TGTGCCAGCAGTCCTGGACAGGGTCGGGCTCAGCCCCAGCATTTT; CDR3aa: CASSPGQGRAQPQHF
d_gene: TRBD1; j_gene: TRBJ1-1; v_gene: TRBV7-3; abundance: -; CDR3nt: TGTGCCAGCAGCTTAGAAGGGACAGTCACTGAAGCTTTCTTT; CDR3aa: CASSLEGTVTEAFF
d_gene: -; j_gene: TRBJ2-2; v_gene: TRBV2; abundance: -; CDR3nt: TGTGCCAGCAGCTATACACCCCCCGGCACCGGGGAGCTGTTTTTT; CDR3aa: CASSYTPPGTGELFF
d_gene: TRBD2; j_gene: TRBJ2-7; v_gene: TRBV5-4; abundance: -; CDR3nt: TGTGCCAGCAGCCCAAGGACTAGCGGGGCTTACGAGCAGTACTTC; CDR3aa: CASSPRTSGAYEQYF
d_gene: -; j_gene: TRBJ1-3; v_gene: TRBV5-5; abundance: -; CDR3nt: TGTGCCAGCAGCTTGGAGCACTCTGGAAACACCATATATTTT; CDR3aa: CASSLEHSGNTIYF
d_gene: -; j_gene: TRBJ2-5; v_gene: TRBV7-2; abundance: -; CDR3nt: TGTGCCAGCAGCGGCAGACTAGGGTCAGAGACCCAGTACTTC; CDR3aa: CASSGRLGSETQYF